The clone carrying this TCR beta chain was picked up a small number of times. Before thyroid surgery, none of the patients had received any treatment. These data originate in a study of metastatic and nonmetastatic thyroid tumors. Deletions cut 1 base from V and 1 base from J, with 7 bases between. The CDR3 covers 14 residues. Germline V lookup: CDR1 MNHEY, CDR2 SMNVEV (reference sequence). TCRdb re-analyzed the PCR reads using MiXCR. The sample holds around 26,000 clones, roughly 12% seen once. The receptor was isolated from a female donor with papillary thyroid cancer or a benign thyroid nodule (not recorded which). Some clones in this sample may be carry-over from other donors' samples. This chain connects TRBV27 to TRBJ1-1; D not resolved. The sequencing input was blood. CDR3 sequence: CASSLYGANTEAFF. CDR3 nucleotides: TGTGCCAGCAGTTTATATGGCGCGAACACTGAAGCTTTCTTT.